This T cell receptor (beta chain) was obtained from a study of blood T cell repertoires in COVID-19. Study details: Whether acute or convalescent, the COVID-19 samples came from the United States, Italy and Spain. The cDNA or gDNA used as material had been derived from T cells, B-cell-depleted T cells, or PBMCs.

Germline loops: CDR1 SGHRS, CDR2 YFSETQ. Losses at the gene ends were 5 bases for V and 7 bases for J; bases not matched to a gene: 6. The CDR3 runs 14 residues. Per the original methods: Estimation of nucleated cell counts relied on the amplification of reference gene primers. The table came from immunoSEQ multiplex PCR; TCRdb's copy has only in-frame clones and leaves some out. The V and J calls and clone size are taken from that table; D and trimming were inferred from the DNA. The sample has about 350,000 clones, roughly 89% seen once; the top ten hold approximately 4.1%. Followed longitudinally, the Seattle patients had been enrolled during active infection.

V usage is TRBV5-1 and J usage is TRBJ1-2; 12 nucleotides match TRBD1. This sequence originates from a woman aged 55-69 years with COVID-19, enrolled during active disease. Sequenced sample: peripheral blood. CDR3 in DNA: TGCGCCAGCAGACCCGGGACAGGGGGCGTTGGCTACACCTTC. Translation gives CASRPGTGGVGYTF.